These 24 T cell receptor beta chains originate from one sample sequenced in a study of CD8 T cells in Susac syndrome (dated by TCRdb to the late 2010s). Library preparation employed the immunoSEQ multiplex PCR assay. RNA was extracted with the RNeasy kit and roughly 0.5 to 1 ug was reverse transcribed using random hexamers. The public reads were reprocessed in TCRdb via fastp at Q25 and MiXCR, keeping in-frame beta chains. Each record represents a unique CDR3 protein, reported with the most common genes and DNA among its rows. For this sample there are about 300,000 distinct CDR3 sequences; 90% to 95% appear just once. The ten largest clones represent less than 0.08% of the sample. Specimen: CD4+ T cells from PBMCs. These TCRs come from a human donor with multiple sclerosis.

This clonotype came up once. The chain links TRBV20-1 to TRBJ1-4, with TRBD1 matching 9 bases. V was pared by 6 bases and J by 7 bases, with 3 bases of the junction left unmatched. Per germline, CDR1 DFQATT and CDR2 SNEGSKA (reference sequence). The CDR3 spans 12 residues. CDR3 sequence (DNA): TGCAGTGCGCAGGACAGGGGTGAAAAACTGTTTTTT. Translated: CSAQDRGEKLFF.

V is TRBV7-9 and J is TRBJ2-5; D possibly matches TRBD1 or TRBD2 (5 bases each). CDR3 size: 14 residues. V lost 4 bases and J lost 4, with 13 bases in between. Germline CDR1 is SEHNR and CDR2 is FQNEAQ (reference sequence). This CDR3 reads CASSWGSGRETQYF. In nucleotides, the CDR3 is TGTGCCAGCAGCTGGGGGAGTGGTCGAGAGACCCAGTACTTC.

This rearrangement joins TRBV6-2 or TRBV6-3 to TRBJ2-3; 12 bases are a match to TRBD1. Germline V CDR1 and CDR2: MNHEY, SVGEGT. The CDR3 runs 16 residues. V trimming: 6 bases; J trimming: 4 bases; junction bases outside the gene matches: 8. DNA for the CDR3: TGTGCCAGCAGCCCGGGACAGGGGGCTCGGGCAGATACGCAGTATTTT. Protein sequence: CASSPGQGARADTQYF.

Only one count was recorded for this clonotype. The chain is built from TRBV20-1 and TRBJ2-5; the D gene is possibly TRBD2 (6 bases). Germline CDR1 DFQATT, CDR2 SNEGSKA (reference sequence). The CDR3 contains 13 residues. The V gene lost 1 base and the J gene lost 5 bases, with 11 bases spanning the gap. CDR3 coding DNA: TGCAGTGCTAGAGGACTAGTCGGGGAGACCCAGTACTTC. This encodes CSARGLVGETQYF.

This clonotype was found once. V usage is TRBV18 and J usage is TRBJ2-5, with 7 positions matching TRBD1. Germline values: CDR1 KGHSH, CDR2 LQKENI. The length of the CDR3 is 14 residues. Unmatched junction bases numbered 6, after V lost 6 bases and J lost 2 bases. CDR3 sequence: CASSGTDLQETQYF. In nucleotides, the CDR3 is TGTGCCAGCTCCGGGACAGACCTACAAGAGACCCAGTACTTC.

This rearrangement joins TRBV5-4 to TRBJ2-7, with TRBD1 matching over 8 bases. CDR1 and CDR2 (germline): SGHNT, YYREEE (reference sequence). This CDR3 spans 15 amino acids. V was pared by 7 bases and J by 4 bases, with 13 bases of the junction left unmatched. CDR3 sequence: CASAAGQVDAYEQYF. CDR3 DNA sequence: TGTGCCAGCGCTGCGGGACAGGTTGATGCGTACGAGCAGTACTTC.

The chain has TRBV5-1 and TRBJ2-5; D gene uncertain. Germline V CDR1 and CDR2: SGHRS, YFSETQ. The V and J ends lost 3 bases and 9 bases respectively, with 9 bases between them. CDR3 length: 11 residues. The CDR3 region has the DNA TGCGCCAGCAGCTCATCGGTGGCCCAGTACTTC. It specifies CASSSSVAQYF.

The chain carries TRBV5-4 and TRBJ2-2; TRBD1 aligns across 7 bases. Germline lookup yields CDR1 SGHNT and CDR2 YYREEE (reference sequence). The CDR3 consists of 15 residues. The junction had 2 bases not matched to a gene; V was cut back by 3 bases and J by 0 bases. The CDR3 sequence: CASSWGTANTGELFF. Here the CDR3 DNA reads TGTGCCAGCAGCTGGGGGACAGCGAACACCGGGGAGCTGTTTTTT.

The chain employs TRBV2 and TRBJ2-1; weak D call: TRBD2 (5 bases). V gave up 6 bases and J gave up 0 bases, with 12 bases separating them. The CDR3 consists of 15 residues. Germline V gene lookup returns CDR1 SNHLY and CDR2 FYNNEI. The CDR3 DNA reads TGTGCCAGCAGGGTTAGCGAGAGCTCCTACAATGAGCAGTTCTTC. Protein product: CASRVSESSYNEQFF.

The CDR3 DNA reads as TGCGCCAGCAACCCAAGGCCGGGGGGGAACACTGAAGCTTTCTTT. It specifies CASNPRPGGNTEAFF. The rearrangement links TRBV4-1 to TRBJ1-1; TRBD1 is a possible D gene (5 bases). Germline loops: CDR1 MGHRA, CDR2 YSYEKL. Trimming shortened V by 7 bases and J by 1 base, and 16 bases separated the two germline ends. The CDR3 is made up of 15 amino acids.

V gene TRBV19 combines with J gene TRBJ1-1, with 8 nucleotides matching TRBD1. Losses at the gene ends were 4 bases for V and 5 bases for J; bases not matched to a gene: 6. Germline V gene lookup returns CDR1 LNHDA and CDR2 SQIVND (reference sequence). The CDR3 has 14 amino acids. The CDR3 nucleotides read TGTGCCAGTAGTACTACAGGGGGGCGTACTGAAGCTTTCTTT. It codes for CASSTTGGRTEAFF.

This chain uses TRBV7-2 with TRBJ1-2, with a tentative D call TRBD1 (6 bases). The ends were cut back, 0 bases at V and 4 bases at J, with 9 bases in the middle. The CDR3 is made up of 14 amino acids. Germline-derived CDR1 and CDR2 are SGHTA and FQGNSA. The CDR3 DNA follows: TGTGCCAGCAGCTTAGCTGGACAGCTCTATGGCTACACCTTC. Translated, it gives CASSLAGQLYGYTF.

The rearrangement links TRBV4-3 to TRBJ2-7; D possibly corresponds to TRBD2 (6 bases). Trimming pared 1 base from V and 1 base from J, leaving 11 bases between. Germline loops: CDR1 LGHNA, CDR2 YSLEER. The CDR3 has 15 residues. The CDR3 coding sequence is TGCGCCAGCAGCCAAGGCAGTGGGAGGTCCTACGAGCAGTACTTC. As protein: CASSQGSGRSYEQYF.

The chain uses TRBV6-1 and TRBJ2-3; 10 bases align to TRBD2. Trimming took 4 bases from V and 0 from J; bases not matched to a gene: 4. The CDR3 has 16 residues. CDR1 and CDR2 (germline): MNHNS, SASEGT. The CDR3 loop is CASSAGLALSTDTQYF. CDR3 nucleotides: TGTGCCAGCAGTGCGGGACTAGCGCTAAGCACAGATACGCAGTATTTT.

This clonotype was detected a few times. This chain joins TRBV6-1 and TRBJ1-2; no definite D call. The V end lost 6 bases, the J end lost 2 bases, and 13 bases lay between the germline ends. The length of the CDR3 is 14 residues. Germline V gene lookup returns CDR1 MNHNS and CDR2 SASEGT. CDR3 in amino acids: CASSLTRSNYGYTF. The DNA for the CDR3 is TGTGCCAGCAGCTTGACGAGATCCAACTATGGCTACACCTTC.

The chain couples TRBV4-2 to TRBJ2-6; perhaps TRBD2 as D (5 bases). Trimming took 4 bases from V and 4 from J, leaving 14 bases between them. Germline loops: CDR1 LGHNA, CDR2 YNFKEQ. CDR3 length: 16 residues. The CDR3 reads CASSPGGGSGANVLTF. The CDR3 nucleotides are TGTGCCAGCAGCCCTGGTGGCGGGTCCGGGGCCAACGTCCTGACTTTC.

The rearrangement uses TRBV7-9 and TRBJ1-1; TRBD1 might be the D (5 bases). Between the trimmed V and J ends, which lost 4 bases and 4 bases, there was a span of 16 bases. Germline V gene data show CDR1 as SEHNR and CDR2 as FQNEAQ (reference sequence). The CDR3 is made up of 15 amino acids. The CDR3 reads CASSSGSGVGTEAFF. The CDR3, as DNA: TGTGCCAGCAGCTCAGGATCGGGGGTTGGCACTGAAGCTTTCTTT. Full variable domain (remainder filled in from reference TRBV7-9 and TRBJ1-1): DTGVSQNPRHKITKRGQNVTFRCDPISEHNRLYWYRQTLGQGPEFLTYFQNEAQLEKSRLLSDRFSAERPKGSFSTLEIQRTEQGDSAMYLCASSSGSGVGTEAFFGQGTRLTVV.

This sequence joins TRBV29-1 and TRBJ2-7; 7 bases map to TRBD2. Germline values: CDR1 SQVTM, CDR2 ANQGSEA. CDR3 length equals 13 residues. Trimming removed 1 base from V and 4 bases from J; junction bases left unmatched: 4. CDR3 nucleotide sequence: TGCAGCGTTGAAGGGGAGGGTAGGTACGAGCAGTACTTC. Amino acid sequence: CSVEGEGRYEQYF.

V usage is TRBV5-1 and J usage is TRBJ2-5, with D possibly being TRBD1 (6 bases). This CDR3 contains 13 residues. Germline V gives CDR1 SGHRS, CDR2 YFSETQ. Trimming took 7 bases from V and 1 from J, leaving 11 bases between them. The CDR3: CASQGSGQETQYF. The CDR3 DNA sequence: TGCGCCAGCCAGGGGAGCGGCCAAGAGACCCAGTACTTC.

This clonotype showed up just once. The chain combines TRBV29-1 with TRBJ2-2; D may be TRBD1 (5 bases). V dropped 6 bases and J dropped 6 bases, with 8 bases sitting between them. The CDR3 spans 11 residues. Germline V gives CDR1 SQVTM, CDR2 ANQGSEA. This CDR3 reads CSVGVAGELFF. CDR3 coding DNA: TGCAGCGTAGGGGTGGCCGGGGAGCTGTTTTTT.

The chain uses TRBV20-1 and TRBJ2-2; perhaps TRBD2 as D (6 bases). The CDR3 contains 15 residues. V gave up 3 bases and J gave up 4 bases, with 15 bases separating them. In germline, CDR1 is DFQATT, CDR2 SNEGSKA (reference sequence). CDR3 DNA sequence: TGCAGTGCTAGGGGTCGGTCTAGCGCCACCGGGGAGCTGTTTTTT. Translated: CSARGRSSATGELFF.

The V call is TRBV14, the J call TRBJ2-5, with a weak D call TRBD2 (5 bases). The germline V gene encodes CDR1 SGHDN and CDR2 FVKESK. Trimming took 3 bases from V and 5 from J, leaving 10 bases between them. The length of the CDR3 is 13 residues. The CDR3 loop is CASSQGEAETQYF. The CDR3 DNA reads as TGTGCCAGCAGCCAGGGAGAGGCGGAGACCCAGTACTTC.

The V call is TRBV7-8, the J call TRBJ2-2; TRBD2 agrees at 8 bases. Trimming took 5 bases from V and 10 from J; bases not matched to a gene: 12. The CDR3 contains 15 residues. CDR1 SGHVS and CDR2 FQNEAQ come from the germline V gene. CDR3 sequence (DNA): TGTGCCAGCAGCCTGCTGGGGACTAGGCGGGTGGAGCTGTTTTTT. Amino acids: CASSLLGTRRVELFF.

The gene calls are TRBV6-1 and TRBJ2-2, with 7 bases matching TRBD1. The CDR3 has 15 amino acids. Germline CDR1 reads MNHNS; CDR2 reads SASEGT. The V gene end was trimmed by 7 bases and the J gene end by 2 bases; junction bases not matched to a gene: 7. The CDR3 region has the DNA TGTGCCAGCATCTGGGACAGTTTAAACACCGGGGAGCTGTTTTTT. Translating it yields CASIWDSLNTGELFF.